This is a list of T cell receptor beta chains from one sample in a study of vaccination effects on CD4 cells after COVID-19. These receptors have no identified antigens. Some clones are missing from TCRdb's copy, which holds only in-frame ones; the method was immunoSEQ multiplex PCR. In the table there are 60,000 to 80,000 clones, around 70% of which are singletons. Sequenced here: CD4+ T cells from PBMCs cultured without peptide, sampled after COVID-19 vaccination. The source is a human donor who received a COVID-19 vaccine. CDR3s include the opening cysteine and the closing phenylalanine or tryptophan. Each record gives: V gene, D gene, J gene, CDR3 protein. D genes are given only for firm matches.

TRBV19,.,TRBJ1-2,CASSRERQGDYGYTF
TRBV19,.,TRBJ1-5,CASSIWGDFNQPQHF
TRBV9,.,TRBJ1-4,CASSVEPQWEKLFF
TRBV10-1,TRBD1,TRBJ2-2,CASSGRGRGNTGELFF
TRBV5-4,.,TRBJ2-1,CASSLGGSEQFF
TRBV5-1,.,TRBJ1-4,CASSLEPAGLEEKLFF
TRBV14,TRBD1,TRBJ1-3,CASSQLGQGASGNTIYF
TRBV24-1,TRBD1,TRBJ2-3,CATSDLRRQGGTDTQYF
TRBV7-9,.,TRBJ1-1,CASSPGGHTEAFF
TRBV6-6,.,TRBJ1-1,CASSYGGLGTEAFF
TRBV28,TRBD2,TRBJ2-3,CASSPTSGGLRGTQYF
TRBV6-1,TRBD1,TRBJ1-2,CASSEIGDRVAVGYTF
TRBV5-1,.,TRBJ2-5,CASSGAGPKETQYF
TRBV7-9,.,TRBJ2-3,CASSLVGFGNTDTQYF
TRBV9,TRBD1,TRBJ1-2,CASSVALGTGDRYGYTF
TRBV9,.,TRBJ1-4,CASSVGVKTNEKLFF
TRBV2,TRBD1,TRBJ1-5,CASTGGPQPQHF
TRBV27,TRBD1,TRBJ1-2,CASGGTDYGYTF
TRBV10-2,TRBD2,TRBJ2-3,CASALAGEEDTQYF
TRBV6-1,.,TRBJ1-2,CASSEGASGYTF
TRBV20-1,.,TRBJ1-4,CSASGGVYEKLFF
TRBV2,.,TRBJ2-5,CASHKGVQETQYF
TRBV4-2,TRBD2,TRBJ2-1,CASGSPGGPSNEQFF
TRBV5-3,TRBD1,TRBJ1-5,CARSSGTGASPSNQPQHF
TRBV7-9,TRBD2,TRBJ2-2,CASRLAGGGPGELFF
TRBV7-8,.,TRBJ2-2,CASSLGLEAGELFF